The T cell receptor (beta chain) under discussion was sequenced for a study of molecular identifiers for immune sequencing clone quantification. Turning to the study itself: In replicates, the authors split RNA from around 20,000 or 100,000 naive CD8 cells five ways and sequenced four.

The CDR3 is 15 amino acids. Trimming took 3 bases from V and 1 from J; bases not matched to a gene: 5. Germline CDR1 and CDR2: SGHRS and YFSETQ. This clonotype occurred many times. The antigen remains unidentified. Using a CD8+CD4-CCR7+CD45RA+ phenotype, naive CD8 T cells were sorted. Study observations and caveats: Reports indicate spiked Jurkat TCR RNA from one cell could be found among about a million naive cells.

Previously reported methods and listed TCR primers produced the bulk TCR libraries. TCRdb ran MiXCR on the PCR reads and lists one entry per CDR3 protein. The sample holds nearly 650,000 distinct CDR3 sequences, 25% seen once. The rearrangement links TRBV5-1 to TRBJ1-1; TRBD1 agrees at 8 bases. The receptor's source is a human donor in good health. Some libraries in this study had Jurkat cell RNA spiked in. The sequenced sample was naive CD8+ T cells from blood, with Jurkat cell RNA spiked in. Stated subset: FACS-sorted CD8+CD4-CCR7+CD45RA+ naive T cells. The CDR3, as DNA: TGCGCCAGCAGCTATCGGACAGGGACGAACACTGAAGCTTTCTTT. Amino acid sequence: CASSYRTGTNTEAFF.